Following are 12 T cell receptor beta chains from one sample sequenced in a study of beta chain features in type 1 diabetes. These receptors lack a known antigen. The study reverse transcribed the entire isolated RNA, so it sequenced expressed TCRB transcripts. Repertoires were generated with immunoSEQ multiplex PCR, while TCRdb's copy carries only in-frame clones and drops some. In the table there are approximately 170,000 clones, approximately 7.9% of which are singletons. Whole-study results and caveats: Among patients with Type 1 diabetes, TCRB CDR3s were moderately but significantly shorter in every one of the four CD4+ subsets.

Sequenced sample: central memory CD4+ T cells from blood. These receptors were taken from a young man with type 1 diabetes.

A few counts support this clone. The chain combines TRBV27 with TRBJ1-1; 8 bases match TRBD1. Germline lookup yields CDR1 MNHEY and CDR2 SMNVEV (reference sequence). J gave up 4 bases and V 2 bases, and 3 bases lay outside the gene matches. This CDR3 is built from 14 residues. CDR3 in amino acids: CASSLQGAGTEAFF. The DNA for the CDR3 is TGTGCCAGCAGTTTACAGGGGGCCGGCACTGAAGCTTTCTTT.

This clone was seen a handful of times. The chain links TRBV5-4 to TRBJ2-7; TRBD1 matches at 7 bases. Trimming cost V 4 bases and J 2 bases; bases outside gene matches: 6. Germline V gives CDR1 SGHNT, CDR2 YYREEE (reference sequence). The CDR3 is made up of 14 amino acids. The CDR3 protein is CASSPPGTAYEQYF. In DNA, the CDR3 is TGTGCCAGCAGCCCACCTGGGACAGCCTACGAGCAGTACTTC.

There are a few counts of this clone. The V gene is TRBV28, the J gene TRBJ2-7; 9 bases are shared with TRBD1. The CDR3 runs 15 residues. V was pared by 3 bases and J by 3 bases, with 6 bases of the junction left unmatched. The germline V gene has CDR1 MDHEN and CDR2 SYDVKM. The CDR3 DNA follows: TGTGCCAGCAGTTTGCTGGGACAGGGCTTCTACGAGCAGTACTTC. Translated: CASSLLGQGFYEQYF. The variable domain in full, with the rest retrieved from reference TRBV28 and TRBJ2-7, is DVKVTQSSRYLVKRTGEKVFLECVQDMDHENMFWYRQDPGLGLRLIYFSYDVKMKEKGDIPEGYSVSREKKERFSLILESASTNQTSMYLCASSLLGQGFYEQYFGPGTRLTVT.

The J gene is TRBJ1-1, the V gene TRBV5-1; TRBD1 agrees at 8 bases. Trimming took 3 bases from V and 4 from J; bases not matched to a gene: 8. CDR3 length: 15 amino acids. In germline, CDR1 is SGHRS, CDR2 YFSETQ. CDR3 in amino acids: CASSSPDREGTEAFF. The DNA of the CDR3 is TGCGCCAGCAGCTCCCCGGACAGGGAGGGCACTGAAGCTTTCTTT.

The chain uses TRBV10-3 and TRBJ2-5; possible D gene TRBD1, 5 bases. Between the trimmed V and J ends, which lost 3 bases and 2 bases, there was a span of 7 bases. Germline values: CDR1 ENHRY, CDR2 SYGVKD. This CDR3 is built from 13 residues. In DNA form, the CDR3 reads TGTGCCATCAGTGACAGGGCTCAAGAGACCCAGTACTTC. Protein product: CAISDRAQETQYF.

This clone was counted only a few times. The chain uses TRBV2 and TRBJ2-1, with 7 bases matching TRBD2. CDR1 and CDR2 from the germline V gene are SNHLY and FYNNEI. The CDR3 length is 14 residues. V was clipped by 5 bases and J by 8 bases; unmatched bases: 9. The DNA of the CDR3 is TGTGCCAGCAGTCTAACGACTAGCTCGGATGAGCAGTTCTTC. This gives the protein CASSLTTSSDEQFF.

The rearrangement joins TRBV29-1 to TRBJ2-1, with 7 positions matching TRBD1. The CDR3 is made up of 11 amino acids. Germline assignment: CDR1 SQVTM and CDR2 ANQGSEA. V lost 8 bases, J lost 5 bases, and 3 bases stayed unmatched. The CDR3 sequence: CSSQGHNEQFF. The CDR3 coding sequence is TGCAGCTCACAGGGGCACAATGAGCAGTTCTTC.

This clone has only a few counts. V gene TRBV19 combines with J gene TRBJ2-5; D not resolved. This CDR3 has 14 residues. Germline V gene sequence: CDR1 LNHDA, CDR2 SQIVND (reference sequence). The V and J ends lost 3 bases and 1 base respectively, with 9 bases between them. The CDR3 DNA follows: TGTGCCAGTAGTATCGCTGAGAGCCAAGAGACCCAGTACTTC. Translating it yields CASSIAESQETQYF. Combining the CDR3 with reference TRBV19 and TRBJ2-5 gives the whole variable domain DGGITQSPKYLFRKEGQNVTLSCEQNLNHDAMYWYRQDPGQGLRLIYYSQIVNDFQKGDIAEGYSVSREKKESFPLTVTSAQKNPTAFYLCASSIAESQETQYFGPGTRLLVL.

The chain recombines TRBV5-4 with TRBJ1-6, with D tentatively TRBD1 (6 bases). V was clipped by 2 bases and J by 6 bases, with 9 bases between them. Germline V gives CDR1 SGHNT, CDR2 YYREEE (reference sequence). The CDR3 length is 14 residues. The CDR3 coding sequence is TGTGCCAGCAGCTTTTCCAGGGGTAATTCACCCCTCCACTTT. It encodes CASSFSRGNSPLHF.

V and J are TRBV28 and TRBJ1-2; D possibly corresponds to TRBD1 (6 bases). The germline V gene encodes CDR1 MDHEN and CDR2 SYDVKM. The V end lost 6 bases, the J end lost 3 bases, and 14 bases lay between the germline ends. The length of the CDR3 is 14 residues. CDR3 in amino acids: CASRQNGQYYGYTF. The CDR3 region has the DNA TGTGCCAGCAGACAGAACGGACAGTACTATGGCTACACCTTC.

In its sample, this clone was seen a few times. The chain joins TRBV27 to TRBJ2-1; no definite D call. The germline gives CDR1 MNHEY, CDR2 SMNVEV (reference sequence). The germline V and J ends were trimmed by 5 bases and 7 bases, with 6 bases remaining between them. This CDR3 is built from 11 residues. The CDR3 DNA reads TGTGCCAGCAGTCTAGGAAATGAGCAGTTCTTC. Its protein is CASSLGNEQFF.

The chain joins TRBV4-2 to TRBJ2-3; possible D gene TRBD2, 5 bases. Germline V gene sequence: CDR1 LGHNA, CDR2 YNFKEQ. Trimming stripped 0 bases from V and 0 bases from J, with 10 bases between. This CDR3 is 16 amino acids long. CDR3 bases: TGTGCCAGCAGCCAAGATAATCAGCGGAGCACAGATACGCAGTATTTT. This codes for CASSQDNQRSTDTQYF.